This passage covers 25 T cell receptor beta chains from one sample sequenced in a study of shared clonotypes between healthy human individuals. Sequencing was performed with immunoSEQ multiplex PCR; in TCRdb, only in-frame clones are kept and a portion is missing. The table lists some 530,000 clones, roughly 80% of them singletons. The specimen sequenced was PBMCs. Receptors were obtained from a woman between 35 and 50 years old in good health. Some clones in this sample may be carry-over from other donors' samples.

This clone was seen once. It is likely a read error: a sequence one base away is far more abundant. V and J are TRBV4-3 and TRBJ2-5; 16 positions match TRBD2. This CDR3 has 18 amino acids. J lost 5 bases, V lost 8 bases, and 14 bases had no gene match. From germline, CDR1 is LGHNA and CDR2 YSLEER. The CDR3 sequence is CASGLSTGTSGRGETQYF. CDR3 sequence (DNA): TGCGCCAGCGGCCTCTCCACCGGGACTAGCGGGAGGGGGGAGACCCAGTACTTC.

The chain carries TRBV28 and TRBJ1-5; no reliable D call. The length of the CDR3 is 15 residues. Trimming removed 6 bases at V and 2 bases at J, with 14 bases between. The germline V gene encodes CDR1 MDHEN and CDR2 SYDVKM. CDR3 amino acids: CASRYEGLGNQPQHF. CDR3 in DNA: TGTGCCAGCAGGTATGAGGGATTAGGCAATCAGCCCCAGCATTTT.

This clone showed up just once. CDR3 residues: CASSLHPDMNTEAFF. The CDR3, as DNA: TGCGCCAGCAGCTTGCATCCGGATATGAACACTGAAGCTTTCTTT. The V and J genes are TRBV5-1 and TRBJ1-1; D uncertain. This CDR3 comprises 15 residues. Germline-derived CDR1 and CDR2 are SGHRS and YFSETQ. Trimming removed 1 base from V and 0 bases from J, with 10 bases in between.

Concerning this clone itself: Other DNA variants within this sample encode the same CDR3. This chain uses TRBV7-9 with TRBJ1-1; possibly TRBD1 for D (5 bases). V dropped 4 bases and J dropped 1 base, with 7 bases sitting between them. Germline-derived CDR1 and CDR2 are SEHNR and FQNEAQ (reference sequence). The CDR3 contains 13 residues. The CDR3 protein is CASSSQANTEAFF. CDR3 coding DNA: TGTGCCAGCAGCTCACAGGCGAACACTGAAGCTTTCTTT.

In regard to this clone: Possible read error: a much larger clone is one base away. The chain recombines TRBV5-1 with TRBJ2-1; D is possibly TRBD2 (5 bases). Germline V gene sequence: CDR1 SGHRS, CDR2 YFSETQ. The CDR3 spans 16 residues. CDR3 in amino acids: CASSLAYGMYYNEQLF. The DNA of the CDR3 is TGCGCCAGCAGCTTGGCCTACGGGATGTACTACAATGAGCAGCTCTTC.

The V call is TRBV4-2, the J call TRBJ1-2, with D maybe TRBD1 (6 bases). The CDR3 contains 15 residues. Germline V lookup: CDR1 LGHNA, CDR2 YNFKEQ. V gave up 0 bases and J gave up 3 bases, with 11 bases separating them. CDR3 nucleotides: TGTGCCAGCAGCCAAGATCTCGGGGGCCACTATGGCTACACCTTC. This gives the protein CASSQDLGGHYGYTF.

In the case of this clone: It may be a read error: a sequence one base away is much more abundant. The chain combines TRBV11-1 with TRBJ2-3; 7 bases are a match to TRBD2. CDR1 is SGHAT, CDR2 FQDESV, per germline (reference sequence). The CDR3 contains 18 residues. CDR3 DNA sequence: TGTGCCAACAGCTTAATCCAGGCGGGAGTTGGGAGCACAGATACGCAGTATTTT. Translation: CANSLIQAGVGSTDTQYF.

The chain has TRBV5-4 and TRBJ2-3, with a weak D call TRBD2 (5 bases). The germline V and J ends were trimmed by 0 bases and 0 bases, with 8 bases remaining between them. CDR1 is SGHNT and CDR2 is YYREEE in the germline V gene (reference sequence). The CDR3 has 15 amino acids. The CDR3 DNA reads TGTGCCAGCAGCTTGGCCGGACTGAGCACAGATACGCAGTATTTT. Amino acid sequence: CASSLAGLSTDTQYF.

This clone was counted between two and nine times. A far more abundant clone sits one base away, making this likely a read error. This CDR3 fails to terminate in the conserved phenylalanine or tryptophan, so it likely reflects a read error. The same CDR3 is also encoded by other DNA sequences in this sample. CDR3 in amino acids: CAWHIFSGNTIYS. The CDR3 bases are TGTGCCTGGCACATATTCTCTGGAAACACCATATATTCT. This chain uses TRBV30 with TRBJ1-3; no definite D call. V dropped 5 bases and J dropped 0 bases, with 8 bases sitting between them. CDR1 is GTSNPN, CDR2 SVGIG, per germline (reference sequence). The CDR3 spans 13 residues.

V and J are TRBV15 and TRBJ2-7; 8 bases match TRBD1. With V trimmed by 5 bases and J by 5 bases, 11 bases remained unmatched. This CDR3 is 15 amino acids long. The germline CDR1 and CDR2 sequences are LNHNV and YYDKDF (reference sequence). In DNA, the CDR3 is TGTGCCACCAGCCGATGGACAGGGAGGTTAGACGAGCAGTACTTC. Translation: CATSRWTGRLDEQYF.

The chain links TRBV28 to TRBJ2-1, with 7 bases that match TRBD2. Germline V lookup: CDR1 MDHEN, CDR2 SYDVKM. The J segment lost 3 bases and the V segment lost 4 bases, leaving 9 bases of the junction unmatched. The CDR3 extends over 16 amino acids. The CDR3 is CASSYSGGGGYNEQFF. The CDR3 DNA follows: TGTGCCAGCAGTTACAGTGGCGGGGGAGGCTACAATGAGCAGTTCTTC.

The chain couples TRBV2 to TRBJ1-4, with D unresolved. Germline CDR1 and CDR2: SNHLY and FYNNEI. The CDR3 loop spans 13 amino acids. The ends were cut back, 3 bases at V and 6 bases at J, with 8 bases in the middle. CDR3 nucleotide sequence: TGTGCCAGCAGTGAGTGGCAGGATGAAAAACTGTTTTTT. Protein sequence: CASSEWQDEKLFF.

The chain links TRBV7-3 to TRBJ1-1; the D is unclear. Germline V gene sequence: CDR1 SGHTA, CDR2 FQGTGA. This CDR3 comprises 13 residues. Trimming left V 5 bases short and J 13 bases short, with 20 bases between. As DNA, the CDR3 is TGTGCCAGCAGCACAGACTCCGAAGGACGAAGTTTCTTT. Protein product: CASSTDSEGRSFF.

Notes on this clone: It is likely a read error: a sequence one base away is far more abundant. This rearrangement joins TRBV2 to TRBJ2-1; no reliable D call. Trimming shortened V by 6 bases and J by 6 bases, and 9 bases separated the two germline ends. Germline V gives CDR1 SNHLY, CDR2 FYNNEI. CDR3 size: 12 residues. The CDR3 here is CASSLYSNEQFF. The CDR3, as DNA: TGTGCCAGCAGCCTATACAGCAATGAGCAGTTCTTC. The full variable domain, in which reference TRBV2 and TRBJ2-1 provide the parts outside the CDR3, is EPEVTQTPSHQVTQMGQEVILRCVPISNHLYFYWYRQILGQKVEFLVSFYNNEISEKSEIFDDQFSVERPDGSNFTLKIRSTKLEDSAMYFCASSLYSNEQFFGPGTRLTVL.

The chain carries TRBV5-1 and TRBJ2-2; no definite D call. Trimming cost V 0 bases and J 3 bases, with 9 bases left between them. CDR1 is SGHRS and CDR2 is YFSETQ in the germline V gene. CDR3 size: 15 residues. CDR3 DNA sequence: TGCGCCAGCAGCTTGGCACAGCGCGACACCGGGGAGCTGTTTTTT. Its translation is CASSLAQRDTGELFF.

This rearrangement joins TRBV5-1 to TRBJ2-1; D might be TRBD2 (6 bases). The CDR3 extends over 14 amino acids. The V gene's germline CDR1 is SGHRS and CDR2 YFSETQ. V was trimmed by 4 bases and J by 6 bases, leaving 14 bases between them. CDR3 residues: CASSPVGSGNEQFF. Written as DNA, the CDR3 is TGCGCCAGCAGCCCGGTGGGTAGCGGCAATGAGCAGTTCTTC.

V gene TRBV19 combines with J gene TRBJ1-2; TRBD1 agrees at 7 bases. The V segment lost 5 bases and the J segment 5 bases; nucleotides outside the gene matches: 11. The CDR3 sequence is 15 residues long. CDR1 is LNHDA, CDR2 SQIVND, per germline (reference sequence). DNA for the CDR3: TGTGCCAGTAGTGAACGACAGGGAGGGAAGTATGGCTACACCTTC. Residues: CASSERQGGKYGYTF.

To note about this clone: A far larger clone is just one base off, so this is likely a read error. The sample contains more than one DNA sequence encoding this CDR3. This chain links TRBV6-6 with TRBJ1-3; unclear D gene. The germline V gene has CDR1 MNHNY and CDR2 SVGAGI (reference sequence). Trimming shortened V by 4 bases and J by 1 base, and 11 bases separated the two germline ends. The CDR3 extends over 15 amino acids. As DNA, the CDR3 is TGTGCCAGCAGTTGGGATAGGGCTTCTGGAAACACCATATATTTT. Translation: CASSWDRASGNTIYF.

The V and J genes are TRBV7-9 and TRBJ2-2; D might be TRBD1 or TRBD2, each matching 5 bases. Germline loops: CDR1 SEHNR, CDR2 FQNEAQ (reference sequence). The V end was cut by 5 bases, the J end by 5 bases, with 15 bases between. The CDR3 extends over 15 amino acids. The CDR3 loop reads CASSHTVGATGELFF. For the CDR3, the DNA is TGTGCCAGCAGCCACACCGTCGGGGCGACCGGGGAGCTGTTTTTT.

With respect to this clone: This specimen includes other DNA sequences encoding the same CDR3. This sequence joins TRBV28 and TRBJ1-5; the D is unclear. From germline, CDR1 is MDHEN and CDR2 SYDVKM. Trimming stripped 3 bases from V and 4 bases from J, with 4 bases between. CDR3 length: 12 residues. CDR3 coding DNA: TGTGCCAGCAGTTTCCCGAATCAGCCCCAGCATTTT. This encodes CASSFPNQPQHF.

In the case of this clone: This probably arose from a read error, given a far larger clone one base away. The same CDR3 arises from other DNA sequences in this sample as well. The chain recombines TRBV30 with TRBJ1-5, with a tentative D call TRBD1 (5 bases). The CDR3 has 13 amino acids. CDR1 GTSNPN and CDR2 SVGIG come from the germline V gene (reference sequence). The CDR3 DNA reads as TGTGCCTGGAGTGTACTTGGGGACCAGCCCCAGCACTTT. Its translation: CAWSVLGDQPQHF.

Of note for this clone: A single base is all that separates this from a far larger clone, so a read error is likely. The sample holds other DNA sequences that translate to the same CDR3. The J gene is TRBJ1-2, the V gene TRBV29-1, with a possible D match to TRBD1 (5 bases). CDR1 SQVTM and CDR2 ANQGSEA come from the germline V gene. The CDR3 length is 15 residues. The CDR3 loop reads CSVEVLGQGYYGYTF. The DNA of the CDR3 is TGCAGCGTTGAAGTATTAGGGCAGGGATACTATGGCTACACATTC.

As regards this clone: An end of the junction differs from the germline gene, which may be a read error. This sample also contains other DNA sequences that code for the same CDR3. The J gene is TRBJ2-5, the V gene TRBV6-5, with D tentatively TRBD1 (5 bases). The length of the CDR3 is 14 residues. The germline V gene encodes CDR1 MNHEY and CDR2 SVGAGI. Here the CDR3 reads CASSYTGLKEAQYF. Here the CDR3 DNA reads TGTGCTAGCAGTTACACAGGATTGAAAGAGGCCCAGTACTTC.

The chain uses TRBV5-4 and TRBJ2-7, with a weak D call TRBD1 (6 bases). The CDR3 totals 14 residues. CDR1 is SGHNT, CDR2 YYREEE, per germline (reference sequence). V was pared by 4 bases and J by 1 base, with 12 bases between. The CDR3 DNA follows: TGTGCCAGCAGCCCTAACAGGGTTTCCTACGAGCAGTACTTC. It is translated as CASSPNRVSYEQYF.

The table lists this clone with a few counts. V is TRBV19 and J is TRBJ1-2, with D unclear. The CDR3 is 14 amino acids. Germline-derived CDR1 and CDR2 are LNHDA and SQIVND (reference sequence). Trimming left V 0 bases short and J 4 bases short, with 9 bases between. The CDR3 protein is CASSIEAETYGYTF. The CDR3 bases are TGTGCCAGTAGTATAGAGGCGGAGACCTATGGCTACACCTTC.